This entry lists 27 T cell receptor beta chains sequenced from one sample in a study of PD-L1 blockade in urothelial cancer (TCRdb year 2017). The time point label here, explained by the study, means: peripheral blood 6 weeks after treatment start. Libraries were prepared through the immunoSEQ multiplex PCR assay. As stored in TCRdb, this immuneACCESS dataset retains in-frame rearrangements with V and J assigned. A fraction of the clones does not appear; measured against another copy, unresolved V genes explain less than half of the discrepancy, and the remainder lacks a known reason. Present in this sample are 45,000 to 55,000 clones, roughly 84% of which were seen just once. 1.9% of the sample rests with the top ten. The specimen comprised PBMCs, sampled around atezolizumab (anti-PD-L1) treatment. The source is a man aged 50-59 years with urothelial cancer.

The rearrangement uses TRBV5-4 and TRBJ1-5; TRBD1 matches 10 bases. The CDR3 sequence is 16 residues long. Germline V gene sequence: CDR1 SGHNT, CDR2 YYREEE (reference sequence). V shed 4 bases and J 3 bases; nucleotides not matched to a gene: 7. CDR3 bases: TGTGCCAGCAGCCTTGACAGGGGGCTTAACAATCAGCCCCAGCATTTT. Protein product: CASSLDRGLNNQPQHF.

The genes are TRBV9 and TRBJ2-1, with TRBD2 matching 13 bases. The germline gives CDR1 SGDLS, CDR2 YYNGEE. V gave up 0 bases and J gave up 1 base; unmatched junction bases: 7. The length of the CDR3 is 19 residues. In nucleotides, the CDR3 is TGTGCCAGCAGCGTAGCTAGGACTAGCGGGAGAGGGTCCTACAATGAGCAGTTCTTC. Protein sequence: CASSVARTSGRGSYNEQFF.

The chain uses TRBV4-1 and TRBJ1-6; no firm D call. CDR3 length: 15 residues. The germline V gene encodes CDR1 MGHRA and CDR2 YSYEKL. Trimming shortened V by 0 bases and J by 3 bases, and 6 bases separated the two germline ends. The CDR3 DNA reads as TGCGCCAGCAGCCAAGATCACAACTATAATTCACCCCTCCACTTT. Protein sequence: CASSQDHNYNSPLHF.

This clone came up once. Within the sample, other DNA sequences also encode this same CDR3. This chain uses TRBV13 with TRBJ2-7, with 12 bases fitting TRBD2. This CDR3 has 15 residues. V shed 5 bases and J 1 base; nucleotides not matched to a gene: 3. The germline V gene encodes CDR1 PRHDT and CDR2 FYEKMQ (reference sequence). The CDR3 nucleotides are TGTGCCAGCAGCCCGGGGACTAGCGGGTCCTACGAGCAGTACTTC. Protein product: CASSPGTSGSYEQYF. The full variable domain, its missing parts supplied by reference TRBV13 and TRBJ2-7, is AAGVIQSPRHLIKEKRETATLKCYPIPRHDTVYWYQQGPGQDPQFLISFYEKMQSDKGSIPDRFSAQQFSDYHSELNMSSLELGDSALYFCASSPGTSGSYEQYFGPGTRLTVT.

The gene calls are TRBV19 and TRBJ2-1, with D possibly TRBD1 on 6 matching bases. The CDR3 contains 14 residues. V was trimmed by 4 bases and J by 3 bases, leaving 10 bases between them. Looked up from germline, CDR1 is LNHDA and CDR2 is SQIVND (reference sequence). CDR3 DNA sequence: TGTGCCAGTAGTACCGGGACAAACTACAATGAGCAGTTCTTC. It specifies CASSTGTNYNEQFF.

The chain has TRBV4-2 and TRBJ1-3; D is perhaps TRBD1 (5 bases). Germline V gene sequence: CDR1 LGHNA, CDR2 YNFKEQ. This CDR3 spans 15 amino acids. Trimming took 1 base from V and 7 from J, leaving 14 bases between them. The CDR3: CASSQAGGDWNTIYF. The CDR3 DNA follows: TGTGCCAGCAGCCAAGCGGGGGGGGACTGGAACACCATATATTTT.

The chain is built from TRBV5-1 and TRBJ2-3; D uncertain. CDR1 is SGHRS, CDR2 YFSETQ, per germline. The CDR3 is 15 residues long. Trimming removed 0 bases from V and 0 bases from J, with 8 bases in between. In DNA, the CDR3 is TGCGCCAGCAGCTTGGGGCAGACTAGCACAGATACGCAGTATTTT. It translates to CASSLGQTSTDTQYF. Looking up the rest from reference TRBV5-1 and TRBJ2-3 gives the full variable domain: KAGVTQTPRYLIKTRGQQVTLSCSPISGHRSVSWYQQTPGQGLQFLFEYFSETQRNKGNFPGRFSGRQFSNSRSEMNVSTLELGDSALYLCASSLGQTSTDTQYFGPGTRLTVL.

The V gene is TRBV6-1, the J gene TRBJ2-7, with D unresolved. Between the trimmed V and J ends, which lost 4 bases and 5 bases, there was a span of 3 bases. The germline gives CDR1 MNHNS, CDR2 SASEGT. This CDR3 is built from 10 residues. The CDR3 nucleotides read TGTGCCAGCAGTGTCAACGAGCAGTACTTC. Translation: CASSVNEQYF.

The chain joins TRBV28 to TRBJ1-1, with D maybe TRBD1 (6 bases). The CDR3 totals 11 residues. Trimming removed 7 bases at V and 4 bases at J, with 7 bases between. Germline V lookup: CDR1 MDHEN, CDR2 SYDVKM. CDR3 protein: CASTQGTEAFF. The CDR3 DNA follows: TGTGCCAGCACACAGGGCACTGAAGCTTTCTTT.

The chain links TRBV4-1 to TRBJ2-7, with a tentative D call TRBD2 (5 bases). Deletions cut 4 bases from V and 6 bases from J, with 16 bases between. In germline, CDR1 is MGHRA, CDR2 YSYEKL. This CDR3 is 14 amino acids long. The CDR3 DNA sequence: TGCGCCAGCAGCCCCCCAGCAGGTGGAGGCGAGCAGTACTTC. Residues: CASSPPAGGGEQYF.

The gene calls are TRBV5-8 and TRBJ1-5; 9 positions match TRBD1. The CDR3 is 15 residues long. The J segment lost 6 bases and the V segment lost 2 bases, leaving 6 bases of the junction unmatched. Germline lookup yields CDR1 SGHTS and CDR2 YDEGEE. In nucleotides, the CDR3 is TGTGCCAGCAGCTTCCGGGACAGGGTTGTTCAGCCCCAGCATTTT. It codes for CASSFRDRVVQPQHF.

This clone was picked up one time. The rearrangement uses TRBV6-4 and TRBJ2-5; TRBD2 matches 8 bases. Germline loops: CDR1 MRHNA, CDR2 SNTAGT. The CDR3 spans 16 residues. V gave up 6 bases and J gave up 5 bases; unmatched junction bases: 14. The CDR3 DNA reads TGTGCCAGCAGCCCCACGAGCGGGGGTGGTACGGAGACCCAGTACTTC. Amino acids: CASSPTSGGGTETQYF.

V and J are TRBV10-1 and TRBJ2-1, with 7 bases identical to TRBD2. V lost 8 bases, J lost 5 bases, and 12 bases stayed unmatched. The germline V gene encodes CDR1 WNHNN and CDR2 SYGVQD (reference sequence). The CDR3 runs 15 residues. The CDR3 nucleotides are TGCGCCAGCCCTATACGGCGGGAGTCCCACAATGAGCAGTTCTTC. Translating gives CASPIRRESHNEQFF.

The chain combines TRBV13 with TRBJ2-3; D uncertain. CDR1 PRHDT and CDR2 FYEKMQ come from the germline V gene (reference sequence). CDR3 length equals 13 residues. Deletions cut 5 bases from V and 9 bases from J, with 15 bases between. As DNA, the CDR3 is TGTGCCAGCAGCGCCAGTCCCGAGGTAACGCAGTATTTT. Translated, it gives CASSASPEVTQYF.

The CDR3 here is CASSFMSGGTYEQYF. The DNA for the CDR3 is TGTGCCAGCAGTTTCATGTCGGGGGGGACCTACGAGCAGTACTTC. This chain links TRBV28 with TRBJ2-7; the match to TRBD2 covers 8 bases. Germline CDR1 reads MDHEN; CDR2 reads SYDVKM. The junction had 6 bases not matched to a gene; V was cut back by 3 bases and J by 2 bases. The CDR3 is 15 amino acids.

The gene calls are TRBV30 and TRBJ1-3; unclear D gene. V was trimmed by 5 bases and J by 0 bases, leaving 11 bases between them. CDR1 and CDR2 from the germline V gene are GTSNPN and SVGIG (reference sequence). The length of the CDR3 is 14 residues. CDR3 sequence: CAWWSMSSGNTIYF. The CDR3 nucleotides are TGTGCCTGGTGGTCGATGAGCTCTGGAAACACCATATATTTT.

The chain employs TRBV9 and TRBJ1-3; TRBD1 might be the D (6 bases). Trimming removed 4 bases from V and 2 bases from J, with 16 bases in between. The CDR3 runs 16 residues. The germline V gene encodes CDR1 SGDLS and CDR2 YYNGEE. The DNA of the CDR3 is TGTGCCAGCAGCCCTGGTGGGGGGGCAGCTGGAAACACCATATATTTT. Amino acids: CASSPGGGAAGNTIYF.

The J gene is TRBJ2-3, the V gene TRBV10-3; 16 nucleotides match TRBD2. J was trimmed by 2 bases and V by 5 bases; bases with no gene match: 4. The germline CDR1 and CDR2 sequences are ENHRY and SYGVKD. CDR3 length: 17 residues. The CDR3: CAISLGLAGGATDTQYF. DNA for the CDR3: TGTGCCATCAGTTTGGGACTAGCGGGGGGGGCCACAGATACGCAGTATTTT.

This chain links TRBV7-2 with TRBJ2-5; D is unclear. In germline, CDR1 is SGHTA, CDR2 FQGNSA. The CDR3 extends over 12 amino acids. V dropped 5 bases and J dropped 7 bases, with 11 bases sitting between them. The CDR3 here is CASSLYLGTQYF. The CDR3 bases are TGTGCCAGCAGCCTGTATCTAGGGACCCAGTACTTC. Combining the CDR3 with reference TRBV7-2 and TRBJ2-5 gives the whole variable domain GAGVSQSPSNKVTEKGKDVELRCDPISGHTALYWYRQSLGQGLEFLIYFQGNSAPDKSGLPSDRFSAERTGGSVSTLTIQRTQQEDSAVYLCASSLYLGTQYFGPGTRLLVL.

This sequence joins TRBV6-5 and TRBJ2-7; TRBD1 matches at 7 bases. CDR3 size: 12 residues. With 6 bases clipped from V and 6 bases from J, the junction kept 5 bases outside the gene matches. Germline V gives CDR1 MNHEY, CDR2 SVGAGI. Here the CDR3 DNA reads TGTGCCAGCAGGACCGGGACAGCCGAGCAGTACTTC. The encoded protein is CASRTGTAEQYF.

The V call is TRBV15, the J call TRBJ2-1, with 10 bases aligning to TRBD2. The CDR3 consists of 16 residues. After removal of 1 base from V and 9 bases from J, the junction contained 9 bases not matched to a gene. CDR1 and CDR2 (germline): LNHNV, YYDKDF (reference sequence). DNA of the CDR3: TGTGCCACCAGCAGAGCCCCAGCGGGAGGGCCGAGTGAGCAGTTCTTC. It codes for CATSRAPAGGPSEQFF.

The V and J genes are TRBV9 and TRBJ2-7; D is undetermined. Germline V gene data show CDR1 as SGDLS and CDR2 as YYNGEE. The CDR3 spans 15 residues. V was cut by 0 bases and J by 1 base, with 11 bases left in between. The CDR3 reads CASSVGSGTSYEQYF. CDR3 nucleotide sequence: TGTGCCAGCAGCGTAGGTTCGGGTACTTCCTACGAGCAGTACTTC.

The chain has TRBV14 and TRBJ2-3, with a tentative D call TRBD2 (5 bases). Germline lookup yields CDR1 SGHDN and CDR2 FVKESK. V lost 3 bases, J lost 2 bases, and 21 bases lay in between. This CDR3 is 18 amino acids long. CDR3 bases: TGTGCCAGCAGCCAGGAAAATCAGCGGATTAGAATCACAGATACGCAGTATTTT. It is translated as CASSQENQRIRITDTQYF.

The chain uses TRBV11-3 and TRBJ2-1, with 10 bases matching TRBD2. The trim removed 5 bases at V and 6 bases at J, leaving 10 bases unmatched. The CDR3 has 16 amino acids. CDR1 is SGHNT, CDR2 YENEEA, per germline. The DNA of the CDR3 is TGTGCCAGCAGCGAGTCGACTAGCGGGCTCGGCAATGAGCAGTTCTTC. Translating gives CASSESTSGLGNEQFF. The full variable domain, in which reference TRBV11-3 and TRBJ2-1 provide the parts outside the CDR3, is EAGVVQSPRYKIIEKKQPVAFWCNPISGHNTLYWYLQNLGQGPELLIRYENEEAVDDSQLPKDRFSAERLKGVDSTLKIQPAELGDSAVYLCASSESTSGLGNEQFFGPGTRLTVL.

V is TRBV7-3 and J is TRBJ2-1; 7 bases match TRBD1. The CDR3 is 15 residues long. V dropped 3 bases and J dropped 3; count of bases not matched to a gene: 5. CDR1 is SGHTA, CDR2 FQGTGA, per germline. The CDR3 coding sequence is TGTGCCAGCAGCTTGACAGGGACCTACTACAATGAGCAGTTCTTC. Its translation is CASSLTGTYYNEQFF.

V usage is TRBV28 and J usage is TRBJ1-3; D unclear. The CDR3 covers 17 residues. CDR1 is MDHEN and CDR2 is SYDVKM in the germline V gene. The V and J ends lost 6 bases and 0 bases respectively, with 18 bases between them. CDR3 protein: CASSRLSGWISGNTIYF. In DNA form, the CDR3 reads TGTGCCAGCAGCCGCCTCTCGGGTTGGATCTCTGGAAACACCATATATTTT.

V usage is TRBV7-2 and J usage is TRBJ1-1, with D perhaps TRBD1 (6 bases). Germline lookup yields CDR1 SGHTA and CDR2 FQGNSA. The CDR3 is 15 residues long. Trimming cost V 2 bases and J 4 bases, with 14 bases left between them. CDR3 protein: CASSLRRGGSTEAFF. In nucleotides, the CDR3 is TGTGCCAGCAGCTTAAGAAGGGGGGGATCCACTGAAGCTTTCTTT. Drawing the rest from reference TRBV7-2 and TRBJ1-1, the complete variable domain is GAGVSQSPSNKVTEKGKDVELRCDPISGHTALYWYRQSLGQGLEFLIYFQGNSAPDKSGLPSDRFSAERTGGSVSTLTIQRTQQEDSAVYLCASSLRRGGSTEAFFGQGTRLTVV.